The clone carrying this T cell receptor beta chain was observed a handful of times. The source of the sample is a study of T-cell reconstitution after alpha-beta-depleted transplantation in children. Preparation of the TCRbeta library involved a method that used unique molecular identifiers. Each CDR3 protein is one row after TCRdb ran MiXCR on the PCR reads. Among fewer than 1 million distinct CDR3 sequences listed, roughly 15% were seen once. From germline, CDR1 is MNHEY and CDR2 SMNVEV (reference sequence). The CDR3 contains 14 residues. The ends were cut back, 4 bases at V and 2 bases at J, with 11 bases in the middle.

The source material was PBMCs, mostly from graft donor cells, sampled 360 days after TCRalphabeta/CD19-depleted stem cell transplant. This sequence was found in a male patient under 18 who had a stem cell transplant for acute lymphoblastic leukemia, so the T cells may come from the graft donor. V is TRBV27 and J is TRBJ1-1, with D tentatively TRBD1 (5 bases). The CDR3 spells CASSWRGVNTEAFF. CDR3 DNA: TGTGCCAGCAGTTGGAGGGGCGTAAACACTGAAGCTTTCTTT.